Shown below are 19 T cell receptor beta chains from a single sample sequenced in a study of blood T cell repertoires in COVID-19. The protocol was immunoSEQ multiplex PCR, while the TCRdb copy is restricted to in-frame clones and leaves out a portion. The top ten hold 1.8% of the sample, which has about 70,000 clones, 65% to 85% seen once. Sequencing used peripheral blood. Source of these receptors: a woman aged 55-69 years with acute or convalescent COVID-19.

The chain links TRBV6-4 to TRBJ2-3; D is perhaps TRBD2 (5 bases). V shed 3 bases and J shed 1 base, with 5 bases lying between them. Germline lookup yields CDR1 MRHNA and CDR2 SNTAGT. CDR3 length: 13 amino acids. This CDR3 is CASSERGTDTQYF. DNA of the CDR3: TGTGCCAGCAGTGAGCGGGGCACAGATACGCAGTATTTT.

This clone occurred once. The gene calls are TRBV6-5 and TRBJ2-7; the D is unclear. CDR1 MNHEY and CDR2 SVGAGI come from the germline V gene. V was cut by 6 bases and J by 3 bases, with 9 bases left in between. This CDR3 spans 12 amino acids. The DNA of the CDR3 is TGTGCCAGCAGGAGGTTGGGCTACGAGCAGTACTTC. It translates to CASRRLGYEQYF.

The J gene is TRBJ2-7, the V gene TRBV7-2; TRBD2 matches at 9 bases. CDR1 is SGHTA, CDR2 FQGNSA, per germline. Trimming cost V 1 base and J 5 bases; bases outside gene matches: 6. The CDR3 is 15 amino acids. Written as DNA, the CDR3 is TGTGCCAGCAGCTTAGGTGGCGGGGGGGCAAACGAGCAGTACTTC. Amino acid sequence: CASSLGGGGANEQYF.

The gene calls are TRBV18 and TRBJ2-1; unclear D gene. V was clipped by 1 base and J by 8 bases, with 15 bases between them. This CDR3 comprises 15 residues. Germline V gives CDR1 KGHSH, CDR2 LQKENI. The CDR3 sequence is CASSPQRWLFDEQFF. The CDR3 nucleotides read TGTGCCAGCTCACCACAGAGGTGGTTATTCGATGAGCAGTTCTTC.

CDR3 bases: TGTGCCAGCTCACCTTATAGCAATCAGCCCCAGCATTTT. Amino acids: CASSPYSNQPQHF. This rearrangement joins TRBV18 to TRBJ1-5; D not certain. Germline CDR1 reads KGHSH; CDR2 reads LQKENI. Trimming cost V 3 bases and J 0 bases, with 3 bases left between them. The CDR3 has 13 residues.

This clone has a single count. V and J are TRBV13 and TRBJ1-2, with 7 positions matching TRBD1. The CDR3 is 12 residues long. J was trimmed by 2 bases and V by 7 bases; bases with no gene match: 1. The germline gives CDR1 PRHDT, CDR2 FYEKMQ (reference sequence). The CDR3 nucleotides are TGTGCCAGCACGGGACAGAACTATGGCTACACCTTC. The encoded protein is CASTGQNYGYTF.

This chain joins TRBV6-5 and TRBJ2-7, with 7 nucleotides matching TRBD2. Germline assignment: CDR1 MNHEY and CDR2 SVGAGI. V shed 4 bases, J shed 0 bases, and the junction held 9 bases outside the gene matches. The CDR3 loop spans 16 amino acids. CDR3 nucleotide sequence: TGTGCCAGCAGTTTACGACTAGCCAGGAGCTCCTACGAGCAGTACTTC. Translated, it gives CASSLRLARSSYEQYF.

There are a few counts of this clone. The rearrangement uses TRBV9 and TRBJ2-7; 9 positions agree with TRBD1. The CDR3 consists of 13 residues. J was trimmed by 6 bases and V by 3 bases; bases with no gene match: 4. In germline, CDR1 is SGDLS, CDR2 YYNGEE. The CDR3 is CASSEKTGGEQYF. The CDR3 DNA reads as TGTGCCAGCAGCGAGAAGACAGGGGGCGAGCAGTACTTC.

The chain is built from TRBV5-8 and TRBJ2-5; no definite D call. The CDR3 has 13 amino acids. V lost 6 bases and J 5 bases, leaving 14 bases between the germline ends. CDR1 is SGHTS and CDR2 is YDEGEE in the germline V gene. The CDR3 loop reads CASTTYAAETQYF. The CDR3 DNA sequence: TGTGCCAGCACCACCTACGCGGCGGAGACCCAGTACTTC.

This clone was seen a handful of times. The chain has TRBV7-8 and TRBJ1-4, with 7 bases identical to TRBD1. Unmatched junction bases numbered 7, after V lost 4 bases and J lost 5 bases. The CDR3 sequence is 15 residues long. CDR1 and CDR2 (germline): SGHVS, FQNEAQ. For the CDR3, the DNA is TGTGCCAGCAGCTCACCAGGGGGAGACAATGAAAAACTGTTTTTT. Translating it yields CASSSPGGDNEKLFF. The full variable domain, in which reference TRBV7-8 and TRBJ1-4 provide the parts outside the CDR3, is GAGVSQSPRYKVAKRGQDVALRCDPISGHVSLFWYQQALGQGPEFLTYFQNEAQLDKSGLPSDRFFAERPEGSVSTLKIQRTQQEDSAVYLCASSSPGGDNEKLFFGSGTQLSVL.

The V call is TRBV2, the J call TRBJ2-7; 8 nucleotides line up with TRBD1. Germline V gene data show CDR1 as SNHLY and CDR2 as FYNNEI. The CDR3 sequence is 15 residues long. The junction had 9 bases not matched to a gene; V was cut back by 2 bases and J by 6 bases. Here the CDR3 DNA reads TGTGCCAGCAGTGAATGGCGGGACAGGTTAAGCGAGCAGTACTTC. Protein: CASSEWRDRLSEQYF. The full variable domain, its missing parts supplied by reference TRBV2 and TRBJ2-7, is EPEVTQTPSHQVTQMGQEVILRCVPISNHLYFYWYRQILGQKVEFLVSFYNNEISEKSEIFDDQFSVERPDGSNFTLKIRSTKLEDSAMYFCASSEWRDRLSEQYFGPGTRLTVT.

The chain couples TRBV3-1 (or the pseudogene TRBV3-2) to TRBJ1-3; 8 nucleotides agree with TRBD1. The CDR3 extends over 16 amino acids. Trimming at V came to 1 base and at J to 4 bases, leaving 6 bases not matched to a gene. Germline V CDR1 and CDR2: LGHDT, YNNKEL (reference sequence). The CDR3 here is CASSQALRTGGNTIYF. CDR3 in DNA: TGTGCCAGCAGCCAAGCACTCCGGACAGGGGGAAACACCATATATTTT.

This chain connects TRBV3-1 (or the pseudogene TRBV3-2) to TRBJ2-3; 9 nucleotides agree with TRBD2. The J segment lost 8 bases and the V segment lost 1 base, leaving 4 bases of the junction unmatched. Per the germline V gene, CDR1 is LGHDT and CDR2 is YNNKEL (reference sequence). The CDR3 runs to 14 residues. CDR3 sequence: CASSQGSGGLTQYF. CDR3 nucleotide sequence: TGTGCCAGCAGCCAAGGAAGCGGGGGGCTTACGCAGTATTTT.

V is TRBV3-1 (or the pseudogene TRBV3-2) and J is TRBJ1-1; no clear D gene. The CDR3 is 13 residues long. Germline V gives CDR1 LGHDT, CDR2 YNNKEL (reference sequence). Trimming took 6 bases from V and 0 from J, leaving 8 bases between them. The CDR3: CASSYLMNTEAFF. Written as DNA, the CDR3 is TGTGCCAGCAGTTATTTAATGAACACTGAAGCTTTCTTT.

The V call is TRBV9, the J call TRBJ1-3; D is ambiguous. This CDR3 contains 15 residues. Germline CDR1 is SGDLS and CDR2 is YYNGEE. Trimming took 7 bases from V and 3 from J, leaving 17 bases between them. The CDR3 here is CASGRTTMLGNTIYF. The DNA for the CDR3 is TGTGCCAGCGGGCGCACGACGATGCTTGGAAACACCATATATTTT.

The V and J genes are TRBV7-9 and TRBJ1-1, with D perhaps matching TRBD1 (5 bases). Germline V gene data show CDR1 as SEHNR and CDR2 as FQNEAQ (reference sequence). The CDR3 spans 14 residues. Trimming stripped 2 bases from V and 3 bases from J, with 10 bases between. CDR3 region: CASSLSLGDTEAFF. The DNA of the CDR3 is TGTGCCAGCAGCTTATCATTAGGGGACACTGAAGCTTTCTTT. The full variable domain, in which reference TRBV7-9 and TRBJ1-1 provide the parts outside the CDR3, is DTGVSQNPRHKITKRGQNVTFRCDPISEHNRLYWYRQTLGQGPEFLTYFQNEAQLEKSRLLSDRFSAERPKGSFSTLEIQRTEQGDSAMYLCASSLSLGDTEAFFGQGTRLTVV.

The V gene is TRBV5-1, the J gene TRBJ2-3; possible D gene TRBD2, 5 bases. Germline CDR1 is SGHRS and CDR2 is YFSETQ. The CDR3 totals 16 residues. V gave up 1 base and J gave up 1 base, with 13 bases separating them. For the CDR3, the DNA is TGCGCCAGCAGCTTGAAGCCTAGCTCTGGCACAGATACGCAGTATTTT. Amino acids: CASSLKPSSGTDTQYF.

The chain employs TRBV19 and TRBJ2-1; D perhaps matches TRBD1 (5 bases). Germline CDR1 reads LNHDA; CDR2 reads SQIVND (reference sequence). This CDR3 region has 14 residues. Trimming cost V 7 bases and J 0 bases, with 10 bases left between them. CDR3 DNA sequence: TGTGCCAGTAAAGGGGCCGTCTCCTACAATGAGCAGTTCTTC. It codes for CASKGAVSYNEQFF.

CDR3 sequence reads: CASSRQGLNTEAFF. The DNA of the CDR3 is TGTGCCAGCAGCCGACAGGGGTTGAACACTGAAGCTTTCTTT. The chain employs TRBV28 and TRBJ1-1, with 8 bases aligning to TRBD1. V lost 6 bases to trimming and J lost 0 bases; unmatched junction nucleotides: 3. This CDR3 is built from 14 residues. CDR1 and CDR2 (germline): MDHEN, SYDVKM. Looking up the rest from reference TRBV28 and TRBJ1-1 gives the full variable domain: DVKVTQSSRYLVKRTGEKVFLECVQDMDHENMFWYRQDPGLGLRLIYFSYDVKMKEKGDIPEGYSVSREKKERFSLILESASTNQTSMYLCASSRQGLNTEAFFGQGTRLTVV.